Listed here are 31 T cell receptor beta chains from one sample, sequenced in a study of blood T cell repertoires in COVID-19. Assay used: immunoSEQ multiplex PCR; TCRdb lists only in-frame clones, some missing. The data contain about 200,000 clones, about 78% of them singletons. The sample taken for sequencing was peripheral blood. These receptors all come from a woman aged 70-85 years with acute or convalescent COVID-19.

The chain joins TRBV5-4 to TRBJ2-4, with 9 bases aligning to TRBD1. CDR3 length: 13 residues. V lost 6 bases and J lost 8; bases outside the gene matches: 6. Germline CDR1 is SGHNT and CDR2 is YYREEE (reference sequence). The CDR3 DNA reads TGTGCCAGCACGGGAGACAGGGGGGACATTCAGTACTTC. It translates to CASTGDRGDIQYF.

This clone was observed once. The V and J genes are TRBV6-5 and TRBJ2-7, with 8 bases that match TRBD2. Looked up from germline, CDR1 is MNHEY and CDR2 is SVGAGI. With V trimmed by 7 bases and J by 2 bases, 7 bases remained unmatched. CDR3 length: 14 amino acids. The CDR3 nucleotides are TGTGCCAGCAAAAGGGCTAGCGGGCCCTACGAGCAGTACTTC. Its protein product is CASKRASGPYEQYF.

A remark on this clone: Compared with germline, one end of the junction differs, possibly owing to a read error. This chain links TRBV11-2 with TRBJ2-1; D gene uncertain. The CDR3 totals 15 residues. Germline V gives CDR1 SGHAT, CDR2 FQNNGV. The CDR3 sequence is CAGSRGRRNYNEQFF. The CDR3 DNA reads as TGTGCCGGCAGCCGCGGCCGGCGGAACTACAATGAGCAGTTCTTC.

This clone was found once. The CDR3 bases are TGTGCCAGCAGATCCGGGGTGAGGTCACCCCTCCACTTT. Protein sequence: CASRSGVRSPLHF. V and J are TRBV5-8 and TRBJ1-6; D unclear. Looked up from germline, CDR1 is SGHTS and CDR2 is YDEGEE. This CDR3 has 13 amino acids. V lost 5 bases and J 10 bases, leaving 13 bases between the germline ends.

The chain has TRBV7-8 and TRBJ2-6; TRBD1 agrees at 8 bases. Germline V lookup: CDR1 SGHVS, CDR2 FQNEAQ. Trimming at V came to 5 bases and at J to 1 base, leaving 10 bases not matched to a gene. This CDR3 comprises 18 residues. Here the CDR3 reads CASSKGTGLKSGANVLTF. Written as DNA, the CDR3 is TGTGCCAGCAGCAAAGGGACAGGACTAAAATCTGGGGCCAACGTCCTGACTTTC.

The table lists this clone with a few counts. The chain employs TRBV19 and TRBJ1-1, with TRBD1 matching over 7 bases. CDR1 and CDR2 (germline): LNHDA, SQIVND (reference sequence). With V trimmed by 3 bases and J by 5 bases, 12 bases remained unmatched. CDR3 length equals 16 residues. Written as DNA, the CDR3 is TGTGCCAGTAGTATGAGTCGAAAAGGGGGCAAGACTGAAGCTTTCTTT. It encodes CASSMSRKGGKTEAFF.

V gene TRBV28 combines with J gene TRBJ2-7; D unclear. V lost 5 bases and J lost 2, with 7 bases in between. Germline CDR1 reads MDHEN; CDR2 reads SYDVKM. The CDR3 runs 12 residues. DNA of the CDR3: TGTGCCAGCAGTCCCTATACCTACGAGCAGTACTTC. Translating gives CASSPYTYEQYF. Variable domain in full (rest from reference TRBV28 and TRBJ2-7): DVKVTQSSRYLVKRTGEKVFLECVQDMDHENMFWYRQDPGLGLRLIYFSYDVKMKEKGDIPEGYSVSREKKERFSLILESASTNQTSMYLCASSPYTYEQYFGPGTRLTVT.

This chain joins TRBV28 and TRBJ1-4, with D possibly TRBD1 on 5 matching bases. V lost 6 bases and J 5 bases, leaving 13 bases between the germline ends. CDR3 size: 14 residues. CDR1 is MDHEN and CDR2 is SYDVKM in the germline V gene. The CDR3 DNA follows: TGTGCCAGCAGCCGACAGCTAGAGAATGAAAAACTGTTTTTT. Protein sequence: CASSRQLENEKLFF. The full variable domain, completed using reference TRBV28 and TRBJ1-4, is DVKVTQSSRYLVKRTGEKVFLECVQDMDHENMFWYRQDPGLGLRLIYFSYDVKMKEKGDIPEGYSVSREKKERFSLILESASTNQTSMYLCASSRQLENEKLFFGSGTQLSVL.

CDR3 sequence: CASIPGVNQPQHF. For the CDR3, the DNA is TGTGCCAGCATTCCAGGGGTAAATCAGCCCCAGCATTTT. This chain links TRBV2 with TRBJ1-5; maybe TRBD1 (6 bases). This CDR3 has 13 amino acids. The V and J ends lost 7 bases and 4 bases respectively, with 11 bases between them. CDR1 is SNHLY, CDR2 FYNNEI, per germline.

This chain uses TRBV3-1 (or the pseudogene TRBV3-2) with TRBJ2-1; 11 bases map to TRBD2. CDR1 LGHDT and CDR2 YNNKEL come from the germline V gene (reference sequence). V shed 0 bases, J shed 10 bases, and the junction held 5 bases outside the gene matches. The CDR3 covers 15 residues. The CDR3 DNA reads as TGTGCCAGCAGCCAAGATCCTAGCGGGAGGCGGGAGCAGTTCTTC. As protein: CASSQDPSGRREQFF.

V and J are TRBV15 and TRBJ2-1, with D unresolved. The CDR3 is made up of 14 amino acids. Germline CDR1 LNHNV, CDR2 YYDKDF (reference sequence). The V and J ends lost 0 bases and 12 bases respectively, with 15 bases between them. The CDR3 reads CATSREGGRVAQFF. The DNA for the CDR3 is TGTGCCACCAGCAGAGAGGGTGGTCGGGTTGCGCAGTTCTTC.

This clone was seen a handful of times. The chain has TRBV5-8 and TRBJ2-1, with 16 nucleotides matching TRBD2. Germline V gives CDR1 SGHTS, CDR2 YDEGEE. Trimming at V came to 4 bases and at J to 8 bases, leaving 6 bases not matched to a gene. The CDR3 runs 16 residues. The CDR3 region is CASSLGLAGGLDEQFF. CDR3 in DNA: TGTGCCAGCAGCCTGGGACTAGCGGGAGGGCTGGATGAGCAGTTCTTC.

The chain uses TRBV7-8 and TRBJ2-5, with 9 bases fitting TRBD1. V was clipped by 4 bases and J by 5 bases; unmatched bases: 2. The length of the CDR3 is 13 residues. CDR1 SGHVS and CDR2 FQNEAQ come from the germline V gene. CDR3 sequence: CASSWDRVETQYF. The CDR3 DNA follows: TGTGCCAGCAGCTGGGACAGGGTTGAGACCCAGTACTTC.

This rearrangement joins TRBV7-2 to TRBJ2-1; 10 nucleotides align to TRBD2. The trim removed 5 bases at V and 7 bases at J, leaving 8 bases unmatched. The CDR3 sequence is 15 residues long. The germline V gene has CDR1 SGHTA and CDR2 FQGNSA. The CDR3 sequence is CASSEREGIVNEQFF. CDR3 coding DNA: TGTGCCAGCAGCGAGCGGGAGGGGATAGTAAATGAGCAGTTCTTC. Based on the CDR3 plus reference TRBV7-2 and TRBJ2-1, the full variable domain is GAGVSQSPSNKVTEKGKDVELRCDPISGHTALYWYRQSLGQGLEFLIYFQGNSAPDKSGLPSDRFSAERTGGSVSTLTIQRTQQEDSAVYLCASSEREGIVNEQFFGPGTRLTVL.

V gene TRBV4-1 combines with J gene TRBJ2-1; 9 bases map to TRBD1. Germline-derived CDR1 and CDR2 are MGHRA and YSYEKL. The CDR3 sequence is 15 residues long. The V gene end was trimmed by 4 bases and the J gene end by 2 bases; junction bases not matched to a gene: 3. The CDR3 loop is CASSPRDRAYNEQFF. The CDR3 DNA reads TGCGCCAGCAGCCCCCGGGACAGGGCCTACAATGAGCAGTTCTTC.

The chain couples TRBV7-9 to TRBJ2-6, with a tentative D call TRBD2 (5 bases). V was clipped by 8 bases and J by 2 bases, with 16 bases between them. The CDR3 contains 16 residues. Looked up from germline, CDR1 is SEHNR and CDR2 is FQNEAQ (reference sequence). The chain's CDR3 is CASQYPGMTGANVLTF. The CDR3 region has the DNA TGTGCCAGCCAGTATCCGGGAATGACTGGGGCCAACGTCCTGACTTTC.

The chain joins TRBV19 to TRBJ2-3; 7 bases fit TRBD2. V was pared by 2 bases and J by 2 bases, with 13 bases of the junction left unmatched. The germline V gene encodes CDR1 LNHDA and CDR2 SQIVND (reference sequence). This CDR3 has 18 residues. CDR3 DNA sequence: TGTGCCAGTAGTATACGGGGTTGGGCTAGCGGAACCACAGATACGCAGTATTTT. This codes for CASSIRGWASGTTDTQYF.

The rearrangement uses TRBV28 and TRBJ2-7; possibly TRBD2 for D (7 bases). Deletions cut 6 bases from V and 4 bases from J, with 19 bases between. Germline CDR1 reads MDHEN; CDR2 reads SYDVKM. This CDR3 is 15 amino acids long. The CDR3, as DNA: TGTGCCAGCAGCCCCGGGGGGCCCACCGGGTACGAGCAGTACTTC. This translates into CASSPGGPTGYEQYF.

The chain couples TRBV5-1 to TRBJ1-4; TRBD1 aligns across 7 bases. Germline V lookup: CDR1 SGHRS, CDR2 YFSETQ. With V trimmed by 0 bases and J by 4 bases, 3 bases remained unmatched. The CDR3 runs 15 residues. The CDR3 here is CASSLGGQLNEKLFF. Here the CDR3 DNA reads TGCGCCAGCAGCTTGGGGGGACAGCTTAATGAAAAACTGTTTTTT. The variable domain in full, completed from reference TRBV5-1 and TRBJ1-4, reads KAGVTQTPRYLIKTRGQQVTLSCSPISGHRSVSWYQQTPGQGLQFLFEYFSETQRNKGNFPGRFSGRQFSNSRSEMNVSTLELGDSALYLCASSLGGQLNEKLFFGSGTQLSVL.

In DNA, the CDR3 is TGTGCCACAGGACAGGGAGACCTTCAGCCCCAGCATTTT. Translated: CATGQGDLQPQHF. The V call is TRBV24-1, the J call TRBJ1-5, with 8 bases identical to TRBD1. Germline CDR1 KGHDR, CDR2 SFDVKD. The V segment lost 10 bases and the J segment 6 bases; nucleotides outside the gene matches: 7. This CDR3 comprises 13 residues.

The chain employs TRBV3-1 (or the pseudogene TRBV3-2) and TRBJ2-1; TRBD2 matches at 7 bases. Germline CDR1 and CDR2: LGHDT and YNNKEL (reference sequence). The V segment lost 0 bases and the J segment 9 bases; nucleotides outside the gene matches: 14. CDR3 length equals 17 residues. CDR3 protein: CASSQDFGGGPISEQFF. The DNA for the CDR3 is TGTGCCAGCAGCCAAGATTTCGGGGGAGGGCCCATCAGTGAGCAGTTCTTC.

The chain has TRBV4-2 and TRBJ1-1; D not certain. Trimming pared 4 bases from V and 1 base from J, leaving 25 bases between. CDR1 and CDR2 (germline): LGHNA, YNFKEQ. This CDR3 has 19 residues. The CDR3 sequence: CASSPLVPHTVGSNTEAFF. The CDR3 bases are TGTGCCAGCAGCCCATTAGTTCCCCACACAGTGGGTTCGAACACTGAAGCTTTCTTT.

The chain carries TRBV28 and TRBJ2-5; 7 bases are a match to TRBD1. The length of the CDR3 is 15 residues. Germline CDR1 reads MDHEN; CDR2 reads SYDVKM. The ends lost 7 bases at V and 5 bases at J; junction bases unmatched: 13. The CDR3 coding sequence is TGTGCCAGCATGGGGTTCGAAGGGGGCGTGGAGACCCAGTACTTC. Encoded protein: CASMGFEGGVETQYF.

The V call is TRBV28, the J call TRBJ2-1, with D hard to call. CDR1 is MDHEN and CDR2 is SYDVKM in the germline V gene. The CDR3 has 12 residues. V lost 6 bases and J lost 8, with 11 bases in between. This CDR3 reads CASRLGLHEQFF. As DNA, the CDR3 is TGTGCCAGCAGGCTTGGGCTTCATGAGCAGTTCTTC.

The V gene is TRBV11-1, the J gene TRBJ2-1; D not resolved. With 3 bases removed from V and 13 bases from J, the gap between germline ends came to 10 bases. Germline CDR1 reads SGHAT; CDR2 reads FQDESV (reference sequence). The CDR3 length is 11 residues. CDR3 sequence reads: CASSFGVSQFF. As DNA, the CDR3 is TGTGCCAGCAGCTTCGGAGTATCCCAGTTCTTC.

The chain has TRBV11-1 and TRBJ2-1; TRBD2 aligns across 14 bases. This CDR3 is built from 16 residues. Losses at the gene ends were 5 bases for V and 8 bases for J; bases not matched to a gene: 8. In germline, CDR1 is SGHAT, CDR2 FQDESV (reference sequence). CDR3 DNA: TGTGCCAGCAGCCGCCGACTAGCGGGAGGGCCGGATGAGCAGTTCTTC. Translation gives CASSRRLAGGPDEQFF.

As for this clone: Other DNA sequences of this sample code for an identical CDR3. The chain recombines TRBV9 with TRBJ2-1; 9 bases fit TRBD2. The germline V gene encodes CDR1 SGDLS and CDR2 YYNGEE. The CDR3 covers 15 residues. J gave up 2 bases and V 0 bases, and 0 bases lay outside the gene matches. CDR3 nucleotide sequence: TGTGCCAGCAGCGTAGCTAGCGGGACCTACAATGAGCAGTTCTTC. As protein: CASSVASGTYNEQFF.

This chain links TRBV2 with TRBJ1-4; the D gene is possibly TRBD1 (6 bases). CDR1 and CDR2 from the germline V gene are SNHLY and FYNNEI. Trimming took off 3 bases at V and 7 bases at J, with 9 bases between the two ends. This CDR3 is 13 amino acids long. CDR3 nucleotide sequence: TGTGCCAGCAGTGATCGACAGGTTGAAAAACTGTTTTTT. Translation: CASSDRQVEKLFF.

This chain uses TRBV2 with TRBJ2-1; 10 bases fit TRBD2. With 2 bases clipped from V and 8 bases from J, the junction kept 6 bases outside the gene matches. The germline V gene encodes CDR1 SNHLY and CDR2 FYNNEI. This CDR3 spans 15 amino acids. As DNA, the CDR3 is TGTGCCAGCAGTGAACTAGGACTAGCGGTAGATGAGCAGTTCTTC. This codes for CASSELGLAVDEQFF.

The chain has TRBV5-4 and TRBJ2-7; D possibly corresponds to TRBD2 (5 bases). Trimming pared 4 bases from V and 2 bases from J, leaving 13 bases between. Germline V gene sequence: CDR1 SGHNT, CDR2 YYREEE (reference sequence). This CDR3 spans 14 amino acids. The CDR3 nucleotides read TGTGCCAGCAGCCGACAAGACGGGGCCTACGAGCAGTACTTC. The encoded protein is CASSRQDGAYEQYF.

This chain connects TRBV19 to TRBJ2-1; maybe TRBD2 (6 bases). This CDR3 is built from 14 residues. V lost 9 bases, J lost 9 bases, and 21 bases lay in between. The germline gives CDR1 LNHDA, CDR2 SQIVND (reference sequence). CDR3 DNA sequence: TGTGCCAGCCGAACCTGGGACTTGTTAAGTGAGCAGTTCTTC. Amino acid sequence: CASRTWDLLSEQFF.